This TCR beta chain is from a study of cytomegalovirus exposure and HLA in healthy donors. Study results and caveats: Some V segments, including TRBV6-2 and TRBV6-3, were excluded as indistinguishable. Equally common other TCR beta chains were less clonally expanded than HLA-associated ones, a later analysis found. Follow-up analysis later connected one missense variant in DCLRE1C with trimming of TCR beta V- and J-genes. In vitro testing confirmed three CMV-associated chains as specific for CMV antigens.

The PCR used 60 Vbeta and 13 Jbeta primers. Assay: immunoSEQ multiplex PCR; the TCRdb copy retains only in-frame clones and omits some. The sample holds tens of thousands of clones. The length of the CDR3 is 17 residues. The V gene end was trimmed by 5 bases and the J gene end by 3 bases; junction bases not matched to a gene: 9. Germline V CDR1 and CDR2: LNHDA, SQIVND (reference sequence). As for this clone: As yet, its antigen is unknown.

V gene TRBV19 combines with J gene TRBJ2-1; 11 bases line up with TRBD2. The source material was PBMCs. The TCR originated in a woman in her thirties or forties in good health and CMV-seropositive. The CDR3 reads CASSELAGGTFYNEQFF. CDR3 coding DNA: TGTGCCAGTAGTGAATTAGCGGGAGGGACCTTCTACAATGAGCAGTTCTTC.